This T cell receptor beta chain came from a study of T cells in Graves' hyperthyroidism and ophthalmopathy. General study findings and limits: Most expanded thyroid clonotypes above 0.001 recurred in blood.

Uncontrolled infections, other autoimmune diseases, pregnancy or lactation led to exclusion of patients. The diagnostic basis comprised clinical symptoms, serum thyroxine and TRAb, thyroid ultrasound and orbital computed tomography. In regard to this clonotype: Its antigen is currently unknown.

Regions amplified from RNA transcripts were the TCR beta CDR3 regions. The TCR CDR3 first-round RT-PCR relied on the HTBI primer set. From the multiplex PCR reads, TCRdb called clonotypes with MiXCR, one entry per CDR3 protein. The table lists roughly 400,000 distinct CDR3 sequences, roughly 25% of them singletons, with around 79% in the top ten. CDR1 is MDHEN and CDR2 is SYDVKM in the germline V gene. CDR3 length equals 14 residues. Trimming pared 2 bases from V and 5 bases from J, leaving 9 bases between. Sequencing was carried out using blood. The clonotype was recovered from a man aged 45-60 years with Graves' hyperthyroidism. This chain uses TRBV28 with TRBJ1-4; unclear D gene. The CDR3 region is CASSLIRTNEKLFF. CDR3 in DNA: TGTGCCAGCAGTTTAATCCGGACCAATGAAAAACTGTTTTTT.